This is a list of T cell receptor beta chains from one sample in a study of T cell changes during pregnancy in multiple sclerosis. Produced via immunoSEQ multiplex PCR; TCRdb's table is partial and in-frame only. Among tens of thousands of clones, 90% were seen once, and the ten largest hold about 6.7%. Sequenced material: CD8+ T cells from peripheral blood mononuclear cells, taken in the third trimester of pregnancy. The receptor source for this set is a female donor with multiple sclerosis, enrolled in a pregnancy study. Both conserved end residues are part of each CDR3. Each record gives: D gene, clone size, V gene, J gene, CDR3 DNA, CDR3 protein. A D gene is named only where the DNA matches it firmly. The size entry is marked missing in some rows and otherwise reads once, few, many or a size class.

d_call: NA; clone_size: few; v_call: TRBV11-2; j_call: TRBJ1-2; cdr3_nt: TGTGCCAGCACCCGAGTAGGGGATGGCTACACCTTC; cdr3_aa: CASTRVGDGYTF
d_call: NA; clone_size: NA; v_call: TRBV7-9; j_call: TRBJ1-1; cdr3_nt: TGTGCCAGCAGCCCAAGAGGTCAGGGGACCTACACTGAAGCTTTCTTT; cdr3_aa: CASSPRGQGTYTEAFF
d_call: NA; clone_size: NA; v_call: TRBV6-5; j_call: TRBJ2-1; cdr3_nt: TGTGCCAGCAGGGGGGGGCCCTACAATGAGCAGTTCTTC; cdr3_aa: CASRGGPYNEQFF
d_call: NA; clone_size: NA; v_call: TRBV11-2; j_call: TRBJ1-3; cdr3_nt: TGTGCCAGCAGCTTTCCCCGGGGCTCTGGAAACACCATATATTTT; cdr3_aa: CASSFPRGSGNTIYF
d_call: NA; clone_size: NA; v_call: TRBV15; j_call: TRBJ2-1; cdr3_nt: TGTGCCACCAGCAGGAGAATATCTGGCGGTCCCTACAATGAGCAGTTCTTC; cdr3_aa: CATSRRISGGPYNEQFF
d_call: TRBD1; clone_size: NA; v_call: TRBV9; j_call: TRBJ1-1; cdr3_nt: TGTGCCAGCAGCGAATCAAGACAGGGTAACATGAACACTGAAGCTTTCTTT; cdr3_aa: CASSESRQGNMNTEAFF
d_call: TRBD1; clone_size: NA; v_call: TRBV5-6; j_call: TRBJ1-2; cdr3_nt: TGTGCCAGCAGCGCCGAGGGACAGACAAACTATGGCTACACCTTC; cdr3_aa: CASSAEGQTNYGYTF
d_call: NA; clone_size: NA; v_call: TRBV2; j_call: TRBJ1-6; cdr3_nt: TGTGCCAGCAGTGAAGGGGAGAGCCGAATAAATTCACCCCTCCACTTT; cdr3_aa: CASSEGESRINSPLHF
d_call: TRBD1; clone_size: NA; v_call: TRBV15; j_call: TRBJ1-6; cdr3_nt: TGTGCCACCAGCAGAGTGACAGGGGCCTATAATTCACCCCTCCACTTT; cdr3_aa: CATSRVTGAYNSPLHF
d_call: TRBD1; clone_size: NA; v_call: TRBV7-3; j_call: TRBJ2-1; cdr3_nt: TGTGCCAGCAGCGCAGGGGGCCCTGAGCAGTTCTTC; cdr3_aa: CASSAGGPEQFF
d_call: NA; clone_size: NA; v_call: TRBV7-9; j_call: TRBJ1-2; cdr3_nt: TGTGCCAGCAGCTTAGGGACAGAGCCAGGCTACACCTTC; cdr3_aa: CASSLGTEPGYTF
d_call: NA; clone_size: once; v_call: TRBV5-6; j_call: TRBJ2-4; cdr3_nt: TGTGCCAGCAGCTTGGATGCCGGGAACATTCAGTACTTC; cdr3_aa: CASSLDAGNIQYF
d_call: NA; clone_size: NA; v_call: TRBV2; j_call: TRBJ1-1; cdr3_nt: TGTGCCAGCAGTGGCTCTATACAGGAAATGAACACTGAAGCTTTCTTT; cdr3_aa: CASSGSIQEMNTEAFF
d_call: NA; clone_size: NA; v_call: TRBV7-6; j_call: TRBJ2-6; cdr3_nt: TGTGCCAGCAGCCCCCGGTTGGGCGGGGCCAACGTCCTGACTTTC; cdr3_aa: CASSPRLGGANVLTF
d_call: TRBD2; clone_size: once; v_call: TRBV28; j_call: TRBJ2-1; cdr3_nt: TGTGCCAGCAGGACTAGCGGCGCCTACAATGAGCAGTTCTTC; cdr3_aa: CASRTSGAYNEQFF
d_call: TRBD2; clone_size: NA; v_call: TRBV5-1; j_call: TRBJ2-1; cdr3_nt: TGCGCCAGCAGCTACAACCCTAGCGGGCTCAATGAGCAGTTCTTC; cdr3_aa: CASSYNPSGLNEQFF
d_call: NA; clone_size: few; v_call: TRBV27; j_call: TRBJ2-7; cdr3_nt: TGTGCCAGCAGGTCGCCGATAGACGAGCAGTACTTC; cdr3_aa: CASRSPIDEQYF
d_call: NA; clone_size: NA; v_call: TRBV2; j_call: TRBJ2-7; cdr3_nt: TGTGCCAGCAGTGAAGGTCTGGGCGTAAGAACCTACGAGCAGTACTTC; cdr3_aa: CASSEGLGVRTYEQYF
d_call: NA; clone_size: few; v_call: TRBV6-1; j_call: TRBJ2-3; cdr3_nt: TGTGCCAGCGTACGGGGAGAGTCAGATACGCAGTATTTT; cdr3_aa: CASVRGESDTQYF
d_call: NA; clone_size: few; v_call: TRBV4-3; j_call: TRBJ1-1; cdr3_nt: TGCGCCAGCAGCCAACAATCCAGGGGGAACACTGAAGCTTTCTTT; cdr3_aa: CASSQQSRGNTEAFF
d_call: TRBD1; clone_size: NA; v_call: TRBV7-3; j_call: TRBJ1-2; cdr3_nt: TGTGCCAGCAGCGCCTCCTCCGGGACAGATGGCTACACCTTC; cdr3_aa: CASSASSGTDGYTF
d_call: TRBD2; clone_size: NA; v_call: TRBV9; j_call: TRBJ2-1; cdr3_nt: TGTGCCAGCAGCGTAGGCGCTAGCGGGAAATACAATGAGCAGTTCTTC; cdr3_aa: CASSVGASGKYNEQFF
d_call: TRBD1; clone_size: NA; v_call: TRBV18; j_call: TRBJ2-1; cdr3_nt: TGTGCCAGCTCAGCCGGGACAGGGGGTAATGAGCAGTTCTTC; cdr3_aa: CASSAGTGGNEQFF
d_call: TRBD1; clone_size: NA; v_call: TRBV2; j_call: TRBJ2-2; cdr3_nt: TGTGCCAGCAGGGGGACAGGGGTGAACACCGGGGAGCTGTTTTTT; cdr3_aa: CASRGTGVNTGELFF
d_call: TRBD1; clone_size: NA; v_call: TRBV28; j_call: TRBJ2-7; cdr3_nt: TGTGCCATATCGGGACAGGGCCTTAGCTCCTACGAGCAGTACTTC; cdr3_aa: CAISGQGLSSYEQYF
d_call: TRBD1; clone_size: NA; v_call: TRBV18; j_call: TRBJ2-7; cdr3_nt: TGTGCCAGCTCACCTTTGGGACAGGGGTCGTACGAGCAGTACTTC; cdr3_aa: CASSPLGQGSYEQYF
d_call: NA; clone_size: once; v_call: TRBV5-6; j_call: TRBJ2-7; cdr3_nt: TGTGCCAGCAGCCCTGACAGGCTAGTCTACGAGCAGTACTTC; cdr3_aa: CASSPDRLVYEQYF
d_call: NA; clone_size: NA; v_call: TRBV25-1; j_call: TRBJ1-6; cdr3_nt: TGTGCCAGCAGTGTATTAAATTCACCCCTCCACTTT; cdr3_aa: CASSVLNSPLHF
d_call: TRBD1; clone_size: NA; v_call: TRBV4-3; j_call: TRBJ2-1; cdr3_nt: TGCGCCAGCAGCCTGGGACAGTACAATGAGCAGTTCTTC; cdr3_aa: CASSLGQYNEQFF
d_call: NA; clone_size: NA; v_call: TRBV30; j_call: TRBJ2-3; cdr3_nt: TGTGCCTGGGAGTTAAGTCGCACAGATACGCAGTATTTT; cdr3_aa: CAWELSRTDTQYF
d_call: NA; clone_size: NA; v_call: TRBV2; j_call: TRBJ2-1; cdr3_nt: TGTGCCAGAAGAGGGCGGCAGCCGTACAATGAGCAGTTCTTC; cdr3_aa: CARRGRQPYNEQFF
d_call: TRBD1; clone_size: many; v_call: TRBV7-9; j_call: TRBJ2-2; cdr3_nt: TGTGCCAGCAGCACCACGACAGGGGCCGGGGAGCTGTTTTTT; cdr3_aa: CASSTTTGAGELFF
d_call: TRBD1; clone_size: NA; v_call: TRBV4-1; j_call: TRBJ1-2; cdr3_nt: TGCGCCAGCAGCCAAGAGATTTTGACAGGGGGGGACTATGGCTACACCTTC; cdr3_aa: CASSQEILTGGDYGYTF
d_call: NA; clone_size: once; v_call: TRBV11-2; j_call: TRBJ1-1; cdr3_nt: TGTGCCAGCAGCTTTCGGGGGACGAACACTGAAGCTTTCTTT; cdr3_aa: CASSFRGTNTEAFF
d_call: NA; clone_size: NA; v_call: TRBV27; j_call: TRBJ2-1; cdr3_nt: TGTGCCAGCAGTTCCTTATTGGAACAGGGTTATGAGCAGTTCTTC; cdr3_aa: CASSSLLEQGYEQFF
d_call: TRBD1; clone_size: NA; v_call: TRBV2; j_call: TRBJ2-7; cdr3_nt: TGTGCCAGGACAGGGGGCGCGGGGAGGAACGAGCAGTACTTC; cdr3_aa: CARTGGAGRNEQYF
d_call: TRBD2; clone_size: NA; v_call: TRBV13; j_call: TRBJ2-2; cdr3_nt: TGTGCCAGCAGCTCGCCTCCGGGACTAGCGGGGGGGCCGATTGACACCGGGGAGCTGTTTTTT; cdr3_aa: CASSSPPGLAGGPIDTGELFF
d_call: NA; clone_size: once; v_call: TRBV25-1; j_call: TRBJ1-2; cdr3_nt: TGTGCCAGCAGTGAAGGTCAGGGGTCGAACTATGGCTACACCTTC; cdr3_aa: CASSEGQGSNYGYTF
d_call: TRBD2; clone_size: NA; v_call: TRBV5-8; j_call: TRBJ2-5; cdr3_nt: TGTGCCAGCAGCCCGGGATTAGCGGGAGATTTGGGAGAGACCCAGTACTTC; cdr3_aa: CASSPGLAGDLGETQYF
d_call: TRBD2; clone_size: NA; v_call: TRBV7-8; j_call: TRBJ2-1; cdr3_nt: TGTGCCAGCAGCCGTAGACTAGCGGGGGACAATGAGCAGTTCTTC; cdr3_aa: CASSRRLAGDNEQFF
d_call: NA; clone_size: NA; v_call: TRBV5-5; j_call: TRBJ2-7; cdr3_nt: TGTGCCAGCAGCCCGCCTGGTAACTTACTCACCTACGAGCAGTACTTC; cdr3_aa: CASSPPGNLLTYEQYF
d_call: TRBD1; clone_size: few; v_call: TRBV6-1; j_call: TRBJ1-6; cdr3_nt: TGTGCCAGCAGTGCAGGGGACAGGGAAAGCTCACCCCTCCACTTT; cdr3_aa: CASSAGDRESSPLHF
d_call: NA; clone_size: NA; v_call: TRBV9; j_call: TRBJ2-7; cdr3_nt: TGTGCCAGCAGTCAGAAGGCTAGTGTAGGGAGTTACGAGCAGTACTTC; cdr3_aa: CASSQKASVGSYEQYF
d_call: TRBD2; clone_size: NA; v_call: TRBV14; j_call: TRBJ2-3; cdr3_nt: TGTGCCAGCAGCCACCAACTAGCGGGAGGCCCGGATACGCAGTATTTT; cdr3_aa: CASSHQLAGGPDTQYF
d_call: NA; clone_size: NA; v_call: TRBV27; j_call: TRBJ1-5; cdr3_nt: TGTGCCAGCAGTTTATCTGGGCAGGGGAGGGAGCCCCAGCATTTT; cdr3_aa: CASSLSGQGREPQHF
d_call: NA; clone_size: NA; v_call: TRBV27; j_call: TRBJ2-2; cdr3_nt: TGTGCCAGCAGTTTCGGGAACACCGGGGAGCTGTTTTTT; cdr3_aa: CASSFGNTGELFF
d_call: TRBD1; clone_size: NA; v_call: TRBV6-1; j_call: TRBJ2-5; cdr3_nt: TGTGCCAGCAGTCTTCTCGGGACAGAAGAGACCCAGTACTTC; cdr3_aa: CASSLLGTEETQYF
d_call: TRBD2; clone_size: NA; v_call: TRBV7-9; j_call: TRBJ2-1; cdr3_nt: TGTGCCAGCAGCCCGATTAGCGGGAATGCGGGTGAGCAGTTCTTC; cdr3_aa: CASSPISGNAGEQFF
d_call: TRBD1; clone_size: NA; v_call: TRBV5-1; j_call: TRBJ2-2; cdr3_nt: TGCGCCAGCAGCTTCGGACAGGGGGCCACCGGGGAGCTGTTTTTT; cdr3_aa: CASSFGQGATGELFF
d_call: NA; clone_size: once; v_call: TRBV19; j_call: TRBJ2-2; cdr3_nt: TGTGCCAGTCTCCAGGGGACCGGGGAGCTGTTTTTT; cdr3_aa: CASLQGTGELFF
d_call: NA; clone_size: few; v_call: TRBV5-5; j_call: TRBJ2-7; cdr3_nt: TGTGCCAGCAGCTTGGGTACCTATTTGGAGCAGTACTTC; cdr3_aa: CASSLGTYLEQYF
d_call: TRBD1; clone_size: NA; v_call: TRBV7-8; j_call: TRBJ2-2; cdr3_nt: TGTGCCAGCAGCTTAGGCCAGGGGGCGGCCGGGGAGCTGTTTTTT; cdr3_aa: CASSLGQGAAGELFF